This T cell receptor beta chain was identified during a study of cytomegalovirus exposure and HLA in healthy donors. In the study overall: From HLA-typed donors, an early data release held roughly 80 million unique TCRs.

13 Jbeta primers and 60 Vbeta primers were used for the PCR. Data came from immunoSEQ multiplex PCR; TCRdb stores just in-frame clones and leaves some out. The sample carries about 100,000 clones, about three quarters recorded once. Germline V lookup: CDR1 SEHNR, CDR2 FQNEAQ (reference sequence). The CDR3 is 16 residues long. The J segment lost 5 bases and the V segment lost 4 bases, leaving 10 bases of the junction unmatched. The origin of this receptor is a male donor in good health and CMV-seropositive. The chain joins TRBV7-9 to TRBJ2-2, with 7 bases aligning to TRBD1. The source material was PBMCs. The CDR3 spells CASSSGQNSPTGELFF. The CDR3 nucleotides are TGTGCCAGCAGCTCGGGACAGAACTCCCCGACCGGGGAGCTGTTTTTT.